These 32 T cell receptor beta chains originate from one sample sequenced in a study of T cells in tuberculosis. This table comes from immunoSEQ multiplex PCR, and its TCRdb copy is limited to in-frame clones, with some not included. The table shows about 33,000 clones, with 85% to 95% occurring only once. Sequenced material: PBMCs. The origin of the receptors is a donor aged 10-30 years with latent tuberculosis or without tuberculosis infection. Some clones in this sample may be carry-over from other donors' samples.

The rearrangement uses TRBV9 and TRBJ2-3; 11 positions match TRBD2. V shed 0 bases and J 3 bases; nucleotides not matched to a gene: 6. The CDR3 runs to 17 residues. From germline, CDR1 is SGDLS and CDR2 YYNGEE. CDR3 nucleotide sequence: TGTGCCAGCAGCGTAGAGGATAGCGGGGGGGCGACAGATACGCAGTATTTT. Protein product: CASSVEDSGGATDTQYF.

The genes are TRBV30 and TRBJ1-2, with 11 positions matching TRBD1. This CDR3 is built from 14 residues. CDR1 is GTSNPN and CDR2 is SVGIG in the germline V gene (reference sequence). The junction had 5 bases not matched to a gene; V was cut back by 1 base and J by 7 bases. The CDR3 sequence is CAWSGGQGAFGYTF. The CDR3 nucleotides read TGTGCCTGGAGTGGCGGACAGGGGGCTTTTGGCTACACCTTC.

CDR3 nucleotide sequence: TGTGCCAGTTCCTTTGGAAACACCATATATTTT. The encoded protein is CASSFGNTIYF. This chain joins TRBV6-5 and TRBJ1-3; no reliable D call. Germline CDR1 reads MNHEY; CDR2 reads SVGAGI. The CDR3 extends over 11 amino acids. V dropped 9 bases and J dropped 3 bases, with 6 bases sitting between them.

The chain links TRBV27 to TRBJ1-1, with D perhaps TRBD1 (6 bases). Trimming shortened V by 5 bases and J by 0 bases, and 7 bases separated the two germline ends. Per the germline V gene, CDR1 is MNHEY and CDR2 is SMNVEV (reference sequence). The CDR3 is made up of 13 amino acids. The chain's CDR3 is CASSGQLNTEAFF. The CDR3, as DNA: TGTGCCAGCAGTGGACAGCTGAACACTGAAGCTTTCTTT.

The chain recombines TRBV5-1 with TRBJ2-5; D uncertain. The CDR3 consists of 11 residues. Germline-derived CDR1 and CDR2 are SGHRS and YFSETQ. Trimming shortened V by 4 bases and J by 6 bases, and 7 bases separated the two germline ends. CDR3 nucleotides: TGCGCCAGCAGCCTCGCGAAGACCCAGTACTTC. Amino acid sequence: CASSLAKTQYF.

This sequence joins TRBV10-2 and TRBJ2-1; 10 bases map to TRBD2. Germline CDR1 WSHSY, CDR2 SAAADI. The CDR3 runs to 17 residues. V dropped 0 bases and J dropped 2; count of bases not matched to a gene: 4. CDR3 coding DNA: TGCGCCAGCAGTGAGTCGATTAGCGGGAGGCCCTACAATGAGCAGTTCTTC. Protein: CASSESISGRPYNEQFF.

The genes are TRBV6-4 and TRBJ2-7, with TRBD1 identical over 8 bases. Germline V lookup: CDR1 MRHNA, CDR2 SNTAGT. This CDR3 is built from 14 residues. With 3 bases clipped from V and 2 bases from J, the junction kept 3 bases outside the gene matches. The CDR3 sequence is CASSEDRGTYEQYF. The CDR3 DNA follows: TGTGCCAGCAGTGAAGACAGGGGCACCTACGAGCAGTACTTC.

The gene calls are TRBV19 and TRBJ2-1, with D possibly being TRBD1 (7 bases). The CDR3 runs to 18 residues. Trimming removed 1 base at V and 2 bases at J, with 18 bases between. Per germline, CDR1 LNHDA and CDR2 SQIVND (reference sequence). The CDR3 region has the DNA TGTGCCAGTAGTATAGGAGGTAAGGGGGGACAGCCCTACAATGAGCAGTTCTTC. Protein product: CASSIGGKGGQPYNEQFF. The variable domain in full, with the rest retrieved from reference TRBV19 and TRBJ2-1, is DGGITQSPKYLFRKEGQNVTLSCEQNLNHDAMYWYRQDPGQGLRLIYYSQIVNDFQKGDIAEGYSVSREKKESFPLTVTSAQKNPTAFYLCASSIGGKGGQPYNEQFFGPGTRLTVL.

This clone is a singleton in its sample. V gene TRBV11-3 combines with J gene TRBJ2-7, with a tentative D call TRBD2 (5 bases). The V end was cut by 0 bases, the J end by 0 bases, with 6 bases between. CDR3 size: 14 residues. Looked up from germline, CDR1 is SGHNT and CDR2 is YENEEA. DNA for the CDR3: TGTGCCAGCAGCTTAGACGGGGACTCCTACGAGCAGTACTTC. Protein sequence: CASSLDGDSYEQYF.

The chain combines TRBV5-1 with TRBJ2-3; D gene uncertain. The CDR3 spans 13 residues. The V end was cut by 0 bases, the J end by 5 bases, with 7 bases between. Germline CDR1 SGHRS, CDR2 YFSETQ. CDR3 region: CASSLGVQDTQYF. The DNA for the CDR3 is TGCGCCAGCAGCTTGGGTGTACAAGATACGCAGTATTTT.

CDR3 DNA: TGTGCCAGCAGCTCAAGTACTAGCGGCGCGAACACCGGGGAGCTGTTTTTT. This translates into CASSSSTSGANTGELFF. V gene TRBV11-2 combines with J gene TRBJ2-2, with TRBD2 identical over 8 bases. V shed 4 bases and J 0 bases; nucleotides not matched to a gene: 7. From germline, CDR1 is SGHAT and CDR2 FQNNGV. The CDR3 length is 17 residues.

CDR3 in amino acids: CASSESPGNYEQYF. The CDR3 nucleotides are TGTGCCAGCAGTGAAAGTCCAGGGAACTACGAGCAGTACTTC. V gene TRBV6-1 combines with J gene TRBJ2-7; possibly TRBD1 for D (5 bases). Germline V gene data show CDR1 as MNHNS and CDR2 as SASEGT. V shed 2 bases and J shed 3 bases, with 11 bases lying between them. The CDR3 loop spans 14 amino acids.

V usage is TRBV5-1 and J usage is TRBJ2-3; 10 nucleotides match TRBD2. The CDR3 spans 15 residues. Germline lookup yields CDR1 SGHRS and CDR2 YFSETQ. V shed 1 base, J shed 1 base, and the junction held 0 bases outside the gene matches. The CDR3 sequence is CASSLLAGGTDTQYF. The CDR3 DNA reads as TGCGCCAGCAGCTTGCTAGCGGGGGGCACAGATACGCAGTATTTT.

The CDR3 sequence is CASRETGTGHYIQYF. As DNA, the CDR3 is TGTGCCAGCAGGGAAACCGGGACAGGGCACTACATTCAGTACTTC. The chain employs TRBV5-8 and TRBJ2-4; 9 bases match TRBD1. The germline V gene encodes CDR1 SGHTS and CDR2 YDEGEE. The CDR3 has 15 amino acids. V lost 5 bases and J lost 8; bases outside the gene matches: 11.

This clone was detected only once. This chain connects TRBV5-6 to TRBJ2-1; TRBD2 matches at 10 bases. The length of the CDR3 is 15 residues. Germline trimming cut 4 bases from V and 2 bases from J; bases unmatched to any gene: 3. Germline values: CDR1 SGHDT, CDR2 YYEEEE. The CDR3 sequence is CASSAGTSAYNEQFF. The CDR3 region has the DNA TGTGCCAGCAGCGCAGGGACTAGCGCCTACAATGAGCAGTTCTTC. Filled out from reference TRBV5-6 and TRBJ2-1, the complete variable domain reads DAGVTQSPTHLIKTRGQQVTLRCSPKSGHDTVSWYQQALGQGPQFIFQYYEEEERQRGNFPDRFSGHQFPNYSSELNVNALLLGDSALYLCASSAGTSAYNEQFFGPGTRLTVL.

The chain links TRBV16 to TRBJ2-7, with 9 bases fitting TRBD1. Trimming at V came to 4 bases and at J to 1 base, leaving 8 bases not matched to a gene. Germline values: CDR1 KGHSY, CDR2 FQNENV. The CDR3 is 16 amino acids. CDR3 bases: TGTGCCAGCAGCCTTTCAGACAGGGGGTCTTCCTACGAGCAGTACTTC. Protein: CASSLSDRGSSYEQYF.

Written as DNA, the CDR3 is TGTGCTAGTGGTTTGGTAAGTGGGGCGCCAGGAAGCACTGAAGCTTTCTTT. Translating gives CASGLVSGAPGSTEAFF. The chain carries TRBV12-5 and TRBJ1-1; possible D gene TRBD1, 5 bases. Between the trimmed V and J ends, which lost 0 bases and 4 bases, there was a span of 18 bases. The CDR3 is 17 residues long. In germline, CDR1 is LGHNT, CDR2 FRNRAP.

V is TRBV28 and J is TRBJ2-7, with D possibly matching TRBD1 (6 bases). CDR1 and CDR2 from the germline V gene are MDHEN and SYDVKM. The V end lost 7 bases, the J end lost 5 bases, and 18 bases lay between the germline ends. The CDR3 consists of 14 residues. This CDR3 is CASNLRDIGHEQYF. DNA for the CDR3: TGTGCCAGCAATCTCCGGGACATAGGCCACGAGCAGTACTTC.

The V call is TRBV23-1, the J call TRBJ1-1; D is unresolved. TRBV23-1 is designated an ORF whose function remains uncertain. Trimming took 0 bases from V and 5 from J, leaving 37 bases between them. CDR3 length: 23 residues. The CDR3 here is CASSQSTPSERLGLRIIRTEAFF. The CDR3 DNA reads TGCGCCAGCAGTCAATCGACCCCGTCCGAGAGGTTAGGCCTTAGAATTATAAGGACTGAAGCTTTCTTT.

V usage is TRBV14 and J usage is TRBJ1-4, with TRBD1 identical over 7 bases. The CDR3 spans 17 residues. Germline values: CDR1 SGHDN, CDR2 FVKESK. V lost 3 bases, J lost 2 bases, and 9 bases stayed unmatched. CDR3 nucleotide sequence: TGTGCCAGCAGCCAGAGGACACCCAGGGGGACTAATGAAAAACTGTTTTTT. It codes for CASSQRTPRGTNEKLFF.

V and J are TRBV5-5 and TRBJ2-2; D not resolved. The V end was cut by 4 bases, the J end by 0 bases, with 13 bases between. Germline V gives CDR1 SGHKS, CDR2 YYEKEE (reference sequence). The CDR3 sequence is 16 residues long. CDR3 nucleotide sequence: TGTGCCAGCAGCCCGCACACCGTCTCGAACACCGGGGAGCTGTTTTTT. Amino acids: CASSPHTVSNTGELFF.

J is TRBJ2-7 and V is TRBV10-1; the D gene is possibly TRBD1 (5 bases). Germline assignment: CDR1 WNHNN and CDR2 SYGVQD (reference sequence). Trimming removed 0 bases at V and 10 bases at J, with 16 bases between. The CDR3 is 14 residues long. The CDR3 sequence is CASSESVRSGPQYF. CDR3 nucleotide sequence: TGCGCCAGCAGTGAGTCTGTTCGGTCAGGGCCCCAGTACTTC.

The rearrangement uses TRBV11-2 and TRBJ2-7; 8 nucleotides agree with TRBD2. V lost 8 bases and J lost 7; bases outside the gene matches: 13. Germline V gives CDR1 SGHAT, CDR2 FQNNGV. This CDR3 is built from 14 residues. CDR3 sequence (DNA): TGTGCCAGCGGTGGTAGCGGGGTGAGTTCAGAGCAGTACTTC. Residues: CASGGSGVSSEQYF.

The chain recombines TRBV9 with TRBJ2-1; 11 bases fit TRBD2. Germline trimming cut 1 base from V and 3 bases from J; bases unmatched to any gene: 9. Per the germline V gene, CDR1 is SGDLS and CDR2 is YYNGEE. The CDR3 sequence is 18 residues long. The CDR3 nucleotides are TGTGCCAGCAGCGTAACTAGCGGGGGAAAAGCGATCTACAATGAGCAGTTCTTC. Its protein product is CASSVTSGGKAIYNEQFF.

The chain recombines TRBV9 with TRBJ2-1; 7 bases agree with TRBD1. V lost 4 bases, J lost 2 bases, and 9 bases stayed unmatched. The CDR3 is made up of 16 amino acids. Germline lookup yields CDR1 SGDLS and CDR2 YYNGEE. CDR3 nucleotide sequence: TGTGCCAGCAGCCCACCGACAGGGACCGCCTACAATGAGCAGTTCTTC. Encoded protein: CASSPPTGTAYNEQFF.

The chain employs TRBV10-3 and TRBJ2-3, with 11 bases that match TRBD2. V trimming: 9 bases; J trimming: 6 bases; junction bases outside the gene matches: 5. The germline V gene encodes CDR1 ENHRY and CDR2 SYGVKD. The CDR3 consists of 13 residues. The CDR3 here is CAITTSGMDTQYF. The CDR3 DNA reads as TGTGCCATTACGACTAGCGGGATGGATACGCAGTATTTT.

The chain has TRBV10-3 and TRBJ2-7, with a tentative D call TRBD2 (5 bases). Germline lookup yields CDR1 ENHRY and CDR2 SYGVKD. V lost 7 bases and J lost 5, with 12 bases in between. The CDR3 extends over 12 amino acids. The CDR3: CAINRGANEQYF. CDR3 DNA sequence: TGTGCCATCAATCGGGGAGCTAACGAGCAGTACTTC.

The gene calls are TRBV19 and TRBJ1-3; D is uncertain. Germline CDR1 and CDR2: LNHDA and SQIVND (reference sequence). V was clipped by 8 bases and J by 0 bases, with 8 bases between them. There are 13 residues in the CDR3. The chain's CDR3 is CASERASGNTIYF. The DNA of the CDR3 is TGTGCCAGTGAGAGGGCCTCTGGAAACACCATATATTTT.

V is TRBV9 and J is TRBJ2-5; TRBD2 matches 7 bases. Germline assignment: CDR1 SGDLS and CDR2 YYNGEE. This CDR3 is 16 amino acids long. V shed 0 bases and J 1 base; nucleotides not matched to a gene: 6. The CDR3 is CASSVGGGRIQETQYF. CDR3 in DNA: TGTGCCAGCAGCGTAGGTGGCGGGAGAATCCAAGAGACCCAGTACTTC. The whole variable domain, remainder taken from reference TRBV9 and TRBJ2-5, is DSGVTQTPKHLITATGQRVTLRCSPRSGDLSVYWYQQSLDQGLQFLIQYYNGEERAKGNILERFSAQQFPDLHSELNLSSLELGDSALYFCASSVGGGRIQETQYFGPGTRLLVL.

This chain connects TRBV4-1 to TRBJ1-4; a weak D match, TRBD1 (6 bases). Per germline, CDR1 MGHRA and CDR2 YSYEKL. Between the trimmed V and J ends, which lost 1 base and 6 bases, there was a span of 15 bases. The CDR3 is 16 amino acids. The CDR3 reads CASSQVSGGAHEKLFF. CDR3 DNA sequence: TGCGCCAGCAGCCAAGTGAGTGGGGGGGCGCATGAAAAACTGTTTTTT.

This clone has a single count. V is TRBV27 and J is TRBJ1-4; D ambiguous. V lost 3 bases to trimming and J lost 1 base, with 6 bases between them. The CDR3 covers 14 residues. CDR1 is MNHEY, CDR2 SMNVEV, per germline (reference sequence). For the CDR3, the DNA is TGTGCCAGCAGTTTGGCAGGAACTAATGAAAAACTGTTTTTT. This encodes CASSLAGTNEKLFF.

V and J are TRBV7-2 and TRBJ2-7, with 7 nucleotides matching TRBD1. With 5 bases clipped from V and 1 base from J, the junction kept 8 bases outside the gene matches. The germline CDR1 and CDR2 sequences are SGHTA and FQGNSA. The CDR3 runs 15 residues. CDR3 in DNA: TGTGCCAGCAGCAACGCACCGGGACAGTCCTACGAGCAGTACTTC. This codes for CASSNAPGQSYEQYF.